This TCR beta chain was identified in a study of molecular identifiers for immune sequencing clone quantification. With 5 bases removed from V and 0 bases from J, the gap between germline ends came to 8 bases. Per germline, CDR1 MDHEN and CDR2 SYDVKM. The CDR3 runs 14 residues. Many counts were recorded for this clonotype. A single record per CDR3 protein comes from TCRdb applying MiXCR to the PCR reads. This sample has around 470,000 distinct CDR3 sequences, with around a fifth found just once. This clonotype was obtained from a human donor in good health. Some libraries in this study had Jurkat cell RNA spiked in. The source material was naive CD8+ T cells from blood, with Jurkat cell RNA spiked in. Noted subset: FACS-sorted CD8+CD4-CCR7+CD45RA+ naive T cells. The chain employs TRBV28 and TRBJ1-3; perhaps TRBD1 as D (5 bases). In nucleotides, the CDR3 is TGTGCCAGCAGTCCCGGGGGCTCTGGAAACACCATATATTTT. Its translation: CASSPGGSGNTIYF.